Listed below are T cell receptor beta chains from one sample, sequenced in a study of cytomegalovirus exposure and HLA in healthy donors. Here immunoSEQ multiplex PCR was the method, and the copy in TCRdb shows in-frame clones only, minus some. The sample holds 200,000 to 250,000 clones, approximately 81% seen once. What was sequenced was PBMCs. These receptors were obtained from a human donor in good health. Both conserved end residues are part of each CDR3. A D gene is named only where the DNA matches it firmly. Rows give clone size only sometimes, using once, few, many, or a class for an expanded clone.

>TRBD2|TRBV7-9|TRBJ2-1|once
CASSTGSGEDAFF
TGTGCCAGCAGCACCGGTAGCGGGGAAGACGCGTTCTTC
>NA|TRBV2|TRBJ1-5|NA
CASRRNQGSNQPQHF
TGTGCCAGCAGGCGAAATCAGGGCAGCAATCAGCCCCAGCATTTT
>NA|TRBV5-1|TRBJ2-3|NA
CASSPNPGLSTDTQYF
TGCGCCAGCAGCCCGAACCCTGGACTAAGCACAGATACGCAGTATTTT
>NA|TRBV29-1|TRBJ2-1|NA
CSVDIPRGSSYNEQFF
TGCAGCGTTGATATACCCCGCGGTAGCTCATACAATGAGCAGTTCTTC
>NA|TRBV10-3|TRBJ1-2|NA
CAISDRSYGYTF
TGTGCCATCAGTGATCGGTCCTATGGCTACACCTTC
>TRBD1|TRBV14|TRBJ1-2|NA
CASSQQLDRFGYTF
TGTGCCAGCAGCCAACAATTGGACAGGTTTGGCTACACCTTC
>NA|TRBV7-7|TRBJ2-5|NA
CASSSRQTVETQYF
TGTGCTAGCAGCTCAAGACAGACTGTGGAGACCCAGTACTTC
>TRBD2|TRBV28|TRBJ2-7|NA
CASSPAGRGEQYF
TGTGCCAGCAGTCCAGCGGGACGGGGGGAGCAGTACTTC
>NA|TRBV18|TRBJ1-2|NA
CASSPVGRDLGYGYTF
TGTGCCAGCTCACCAGTCGGCAGGGATTTGGGCTATGGCTACACCTTC
>TRBD2|TRBV29-1|TRBJ2-7|NA
CSVEDQSSGRDEQYF
TGCAGCGTTGAAGATCAATCCAGCGGGAGGGACGAGCAGTACTTC
>TRBD1|TRBV4-3|TRBJ2-2|NA
CASSHMPGTGDTGELFF
TGCGCCAGCAGCCACATGCCAGGGACAGGGGACACCGGGGAGCTGTTTTTT